Following are 2 T cell receptor beta chains from one sample sequenced in a study of response to subunit inactivated influenza vaccine. A single record per CDR3 protein comes from TCRdb applying MiXCR to the RT-PCR reads. In the table there are some 600,000 distinct CDR3 sequences, approximately 15% of which are singletons. The starting material was PBMCs from blood, obtained less than 15 days before vaccination. The receptors shown here come from a man aged 45 to 65 who received an inactivated influenza vaccine.

The rearrangement uses TRBV15 and TRBJ2-5; TRBD1 matches at 7 bases. Germline values: CDR1 LNHNV, CDR2 YYDKDF (reference sequence). The V segment lost 2 bases and the J segment 4 bases; nucleotides outside the gene matches: 7. This CDR3 contains 15 residues. The CDR3, as DNA: TGTGCCACCAGCAGAATGACAGGGATCGGAGAGACCCAGTACTTC. Translation: CATSRMTGIGETQYF.

In its sample, this clonotype was seen a few times. This chain connects TRBV7-8 to TRBJ2-2; TRBD1 or TRBD2 may be the D gene (6 bases each). Germline-derived CDR1 and CDR2 are SGHVS and FQNEAQ. The germline V and J ends were trimmed by 5 bases and 7 bases, with 14 bases remaining between them. The CDR3 extends over 14 amino acids. This chain's CDR3 is CASSSRGRDGELFF. CDR3 in DNA: TGTGCCAGCAGCAGCCGGGGGCGGGACGGGGAGCTGTTTTTT.